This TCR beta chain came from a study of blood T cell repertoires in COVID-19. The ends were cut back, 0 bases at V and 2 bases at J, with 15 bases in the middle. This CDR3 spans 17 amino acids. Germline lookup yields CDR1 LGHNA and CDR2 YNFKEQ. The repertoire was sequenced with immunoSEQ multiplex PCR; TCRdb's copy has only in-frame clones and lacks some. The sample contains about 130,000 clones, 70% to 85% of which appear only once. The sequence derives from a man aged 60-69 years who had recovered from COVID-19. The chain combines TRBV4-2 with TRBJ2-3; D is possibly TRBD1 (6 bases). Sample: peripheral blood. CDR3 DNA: TGTGCCAGCAGCCAAGAAGTAGGGGACATCCTCACAGATACGCAGTATTTT. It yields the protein CASSQEVGDILTDTQYF.